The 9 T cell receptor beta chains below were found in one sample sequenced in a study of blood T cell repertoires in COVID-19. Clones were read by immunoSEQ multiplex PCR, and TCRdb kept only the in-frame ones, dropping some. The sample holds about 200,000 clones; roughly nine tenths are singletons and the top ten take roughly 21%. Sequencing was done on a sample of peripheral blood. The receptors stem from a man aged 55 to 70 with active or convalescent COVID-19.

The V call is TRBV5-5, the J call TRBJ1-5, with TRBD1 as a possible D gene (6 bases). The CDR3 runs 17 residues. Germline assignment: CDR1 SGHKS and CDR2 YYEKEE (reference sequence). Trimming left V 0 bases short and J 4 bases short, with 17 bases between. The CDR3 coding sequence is TGTGCCAGCAGCTTGGGTACGGCAGGGGTCAAAAATCAGCCCCAGCATTTT. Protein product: CASSLGTAGVKNQPQHF.

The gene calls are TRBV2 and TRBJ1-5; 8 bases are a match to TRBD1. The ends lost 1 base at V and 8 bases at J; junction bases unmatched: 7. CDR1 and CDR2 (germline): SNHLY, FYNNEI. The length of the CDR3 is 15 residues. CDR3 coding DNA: TGTGCCAGCAGTGAAGGGGGACAGGTGGGGGAGCCCCAGCATTTT. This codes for CASSEGGQVGEPQHF.

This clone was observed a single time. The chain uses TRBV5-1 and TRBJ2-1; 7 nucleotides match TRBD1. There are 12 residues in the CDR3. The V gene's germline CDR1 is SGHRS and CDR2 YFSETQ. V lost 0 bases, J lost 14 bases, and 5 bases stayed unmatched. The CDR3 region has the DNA TGCGCCAGCAGCTTGGCCGGGCAGGGGGAGTTCTTC. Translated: CASSLAGQGEFF. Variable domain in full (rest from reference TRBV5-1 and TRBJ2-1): KAGVTQTPRYLIKTRGQQVTLSCSPISGHRSVSWYQQTPGQGLQFLFEYFSETQRNKGNFPGRFSGRQFSNSRSEMNVSTLELGDSALYLCASSLAGQGEFFGPGTRLTVL.

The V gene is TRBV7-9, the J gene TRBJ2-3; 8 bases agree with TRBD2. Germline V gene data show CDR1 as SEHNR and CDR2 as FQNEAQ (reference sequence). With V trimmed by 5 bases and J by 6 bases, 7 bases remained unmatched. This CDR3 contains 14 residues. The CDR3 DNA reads TGTGCCAGCAGCCCGGGGGGCGGGAGGGATACGCAGTATTTT. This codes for CASSPGGGRDTQYF.

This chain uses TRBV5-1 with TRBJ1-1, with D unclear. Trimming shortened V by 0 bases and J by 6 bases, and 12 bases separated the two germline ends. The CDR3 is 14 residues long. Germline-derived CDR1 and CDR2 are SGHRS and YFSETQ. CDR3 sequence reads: CASSLESGKAEAFF. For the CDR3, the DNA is TGCGCCAGCAGCTTGGAATCAGGTAAAGCTGAAGCTTTCTTT.

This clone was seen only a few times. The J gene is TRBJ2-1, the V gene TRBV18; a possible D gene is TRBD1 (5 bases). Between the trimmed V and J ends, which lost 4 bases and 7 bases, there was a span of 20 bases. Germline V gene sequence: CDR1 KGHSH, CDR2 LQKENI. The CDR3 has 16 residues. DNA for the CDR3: TGTGCCAGCTCACGAGACAGACCAATCGGTCTTAATGAGCAGTTCTTC. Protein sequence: CASSRDRPIGLNEQFF.

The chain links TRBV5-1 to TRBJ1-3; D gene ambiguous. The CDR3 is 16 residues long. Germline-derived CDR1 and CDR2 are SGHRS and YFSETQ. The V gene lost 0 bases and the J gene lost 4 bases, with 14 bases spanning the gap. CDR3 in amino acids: CASSLAVGTVGNTIYF. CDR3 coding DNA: TGCGCCAGCAGCTTGGCCGTGGGCACTGTAGGAAACACCATATATTTT.

The CDR3 sequence: CSVGRGGNEKLFF. In DNA form, the CDR3 reads TGCAGCGTTGGAAGGGGAGGTAATGAAAAACTGTTTTTT. This chain joins TRBV29-1 and TRBJ1-4; D is perhaps TRBD1 (5 bases). Per the germline V gene, CDR1 is SQVTM and CDR2 is ANQGSEA. The CDR3 loop spans 13 amino acids. The V end lost 4 bases, the J end lost 4 bases, and 10 bases lay between the germline ends. The variable domain in full, with the rest retrieved from reference TRBV29-1 and TRBJ1-4, is SAVISQKPSRDICQRGTSLTIQCQVDSQVTMMFWYRQQPGQSLTLIATANQGSEATYESGFVIDKFPISRPNLTFSTLTVSNMSPEDSSIYLCSVGRGGNEKLFFGSGTQLSVL.

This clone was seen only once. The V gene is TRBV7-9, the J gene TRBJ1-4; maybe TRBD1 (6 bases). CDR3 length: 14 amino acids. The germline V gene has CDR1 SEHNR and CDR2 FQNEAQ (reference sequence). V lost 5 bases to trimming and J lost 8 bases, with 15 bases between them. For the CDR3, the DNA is TGTGCCAGCAGCACGGACAGCATGTGGGAAAAACTGTTTTTT. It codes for CASSTDSMWEKLFF.